This TCR beta chain was identified during a study of blood T cell repertoires in COVID-19. Overall study: Whether acute or convalescent, the COVID-19 samples came from the United States, Italy and Spain.

The protocol was immunoSEQ multiplex PCR, while the TCRdb copy is restricted to in-frame clones and leaves out a portion. The sample lists over 100,000 clones; approximately 84% were seen once. Germline V CDR1 and CDR2: MNHEY, SVGAGI. CDR3 length equals 14 residues. Trimming removed 6 bases at V and 5 bases at J, with 11 bases between. The chain combines TRBV6-5 with TRBJ1-6; D is perhaps TRBD1 (6 bases). Sequencing was done on a sample of peripheral blood. The receptor comes from a woman between 45 and 60 years old with acute or convalescent COVID-19. CDR3 region: CASSRTAHNSPLHF. The CDR3 DNA is TGTGCCAGCAGCCGGACAGCTCATAATTCACCCCTCCACTTT.